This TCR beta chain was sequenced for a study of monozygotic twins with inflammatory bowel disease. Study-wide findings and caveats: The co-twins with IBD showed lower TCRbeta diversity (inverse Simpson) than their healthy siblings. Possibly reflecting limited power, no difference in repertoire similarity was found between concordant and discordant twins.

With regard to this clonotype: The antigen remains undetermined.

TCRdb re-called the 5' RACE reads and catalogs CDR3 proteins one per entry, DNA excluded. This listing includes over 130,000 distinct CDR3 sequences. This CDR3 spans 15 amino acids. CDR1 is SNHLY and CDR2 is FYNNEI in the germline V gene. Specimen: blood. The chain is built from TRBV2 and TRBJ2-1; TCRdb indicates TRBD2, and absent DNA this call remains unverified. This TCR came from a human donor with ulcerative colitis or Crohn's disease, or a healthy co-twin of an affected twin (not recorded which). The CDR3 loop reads CASSEAGSGGGEQFF.